The 32 T cell receptor beta chains given below trace back to one sample, sequenced in a study of blood T cells in healthy people across ages. Using a J-beta primer mix together with a sample-barcoded 5' primer, a second PCR was run for roughly 7 to 12 cycles. From the 5' RACE reads, TCRdb called clonotypes with MiXCR, one entry per CDR3 protein. Here the sample spans some 560,000 distinct CDR3 sequences, about 27% being singletons. A further study also used this sample, focusing on T cells of mothers and their children.

The sequenced sample consisted of blood. Receptors were obtained from a boy aged 2 to 10 in good health.

This chain joins TRBV7-9 and TRBJ2-5, with a tentative D call TRBD1 (6 bases). The end of the DNA is better explained by TRBJ2-1, so the J call may be wrong. Germline assignment: CDR1 SEHNR and CDR2 FQNEAQ (reference sequence). The CDR3 totals 15 residues. CDR3 bases: TGTGCCAGCAGCTTTTCAGGGGATCCCTACAATGAGCAGTTCTTC. It encodes CASSFSGDPYNEQFF.

This clonotype was seen only a few times. The chain combines TRBV11-2 with TRBJ2-3, with TRBD2 matching 8 bases. The V segment lost 9 bases and the J segment 1 base; nucleotides outside the gene matches: 9. Germline CDR1 is SGHAT and CDR2 is FQNNGV. The CDR3 has 15 amino acids. CDR3 coding DNA: TGTGCCAGTGCTCCGGGACTAGGAGGCACAGATACGCAGTATTTT. Translating it yields CASAPGLGGTDTQYF.

The chain uses TRBV6-5 and TRBJ1-4, with unresolved D. Looked up from germline, CDR1 is MNHEY and CDR2 is SVGAGI. V was cut by 7 bases and J by 9 bases, with 15 bases left in between. The CDR3 has 13 amino acids. CDR3 sequence (DNA): TGTGCCAGCAAAGTAAACCGGGCTCAAAAACTGTTTTTT. This encodes CASKVNRAQKLFF.

The chain links TRBV15 to TRBJ2-7; 10 positions match TRBD1. The CDR3 totals 13 residues. CDR1 LNHNV and CDR2 YYDKDF come from the germline V gene (reference sequence). V lost 3 bases and J lost 7; bases outside the gene matches: 3. CDR3 in amino acids: CATSSGTGEEQYF. CDR3 coding DNA: TGTGCCACCAGCAGCGGGACAGGGGAAGAGCAGTACTTC. The variable domain in full, completed from reference TRBV15 and TRBJ2-7, reads DAMVIQNPRYQVTQFGKPVTLSCSQTLNHNVMYWYQQKSSQAPKLLFHYYDKDFNNEADTPDNFQSRRPNTSFCFLDIRSPGLGDTAMYLCATSSGTGEEQYFGPGTRLTVT.

The chain is built from TRBV29-1 and TRBJ2-7; weak D call: TRBD2 (6 bases). CDR1 is SQVTM and CDR2 is ANQGSEA in the germline V gene. This CDR3 spans 14 amino acids. Trimming took 4 bases from V and 2 from J, leaving 15 bases between them. CDR3 amino acids: CSVVIQRATYEQYF. CDR3 nucleotide sequence: TGCAGCGTTGTCATCCAGCGGGCGACCTACGAGCAGTACTTC.

The chain recombines TRBV29-1 with TRBJ2-2, with 9 bases fitting TRBD2. Trimming removed 6 bases from V and 2 bases from J; junction bases left unmatched: 7. Per germline, CDR1 SQVTM and CDR2 ANQGSEA. CDR3 length: 15 residues. The CDR3 reads CSVEIAGDNTGELFF. CDR3 bases: TGCAGCGTAGAAATAGCGGGAGACAACACCGGGGAGCTGTTTTTT.

J is TRBJ2-1 and V is TRBV4-3, with TRBD1 identical over 8 bases. The CDR3 consists of 13 residues. CDR1 LGHNA and CDR2 YSLEER come from the germline V gene. The ends lost 5 bases at V and 7 bases at J; junction bases unmatched: 4. The CDR3 coding sequence is TGCGCCAGCAGCGGACAGGGTATGAATGAGCAGTTCTTC. This sequence encodes CASSGQGMNEQFF.

This clonotype was observed a few times. V and J are TRBV20-1 and TRBJ2-7; TRBD2 matches at 11 bases. Germline lookup yields CDR1 DFQATT and CDR2 SNEGSKA (reference sequence). The trim removed 3 bases at V and 3 bases at J, leaving 7 bases unmatched. The CDR3 loop spans 15 amino acids. The CDR3 DNA reads TGCAGTGCTAGTGCTACTAGCGGGGGTCTCTACGAGCAGTACTTC. This codes for CSASATSGGLYEQYF.

This clonotype was seen a few times. V gene TRBV7-9 combines with J gene TRBJ1-1; D not resolved. The V gene lost 5 bases and the J gene lost 4 bases, with 11 bases spanning the gap. The CDR3 is 13 amino acids. Per germline, CDR1 SEHNR and CDR2 FQNEAQ (reference sequence). The CDR3 reads CASSPTESTEAFF. For the CDR3, the DNA is TGTGCCAGCAGCCCCACGGAATCCACTGAAGCTTTCTTT.

This clonotype was seen repeatedly, ten times or more. The rearrangement uses TRBV12-3 or TRBV12-4 and TRBJ2-5; D unresolved. V was cut by 6 bases and J by 0 bases, with 5 bases left in between. The CDR3 covers 12 residues. The CDR3 DNA sequence: TGTGCCAGCAGCCGAGACCAAGAGACCCAGTACTTC. Protein: CASSRDQETQYF.

This clonotype occurred a few times. This sequence joins TRBV4-2 and TRBJ1-5; D not resolved. The CDR3 length is 14 residues. Germline V gene data show CDR1 as LGHNA and CDR2 as YNFKEQ. V lost 0 bases and J lost 0, with 3 bases in between. The CDR3 spells CASSQDISNQPQHF. For the CDR3, the DNA is TGTGCCAGCAGCCAAGATATTAGCAATCAGCCCCAGCATTTT.

The genes are TRBV29-1 and TRBJ1-2, with TRBD1 identical over 7 bases. The CDR3 runs 13 residues. Germline trimming cut 3 bases from V and 6 bases from J; bases unmatched to any gene: 7. Germline values: CDR1 SQVTM, CDR2 ANQGSEA. Here the CDR3 DNA reads TGCAGCGTTGAGTCCGCAGGGGGGGATGGCTACACCTTC. The encoded protein is CSVESAGGDGYTF.

This clonotype was counted between two and nine times. This chain links TRBV6-4 with TRBJ2-3; 11 nucleotides line up with TRBD2. The germline CDR1 and CDR2 sequences are MRHNA and SNTAGT. The CDR3 is 16 residues long. V shed 0 bases, J shed 4 bases, and the junction held 3 bases outside the gene matches. The CDR3 DNA reads TGTGCCAGCAGTGACTCGGCGACTAGCGGGGCAGATACGCAGTATTTT. As protein: CASSDSATSGADTQYF.

This clonotype was found a few times. The chain uses TRBV25-1 and TRBJ2-1; unclear D gene. In germline, CDR1 is MGHDK, CDR2 SYGVNS. Trimming took 4 bases from V and 14 from J, leaving 15 bases between them. The CDR3 is made up of 12 amino acids. CDR3 in amino acids: CASSGRTLSEFF. The CDR3 DNA sequence: TGTGCCAGCAGTGGCCGGACGTTATCCGAGTTCTTC.

This clonotype was observed a handful of times. The chain couples TRBV5-1 to TRBJ2-3, with D tentatively TRBD1 (6 bases). The CDR3 contains 13 residues. Germline V CDR1 and CDR2: SGHRS, YFSETQ. V was cut by 4 bases and J by 5 bases, with 11 bases left in between. Here the CDR3 DNA reads TGCGCCAGCAGCCGGGCAGGGGAAGATACGCAGTATTTT. It codes for CASSRAGEDTQYF.

This clonotype was seen more than once but under ten times. J is TRBJ2-5 and V is TRBV6-2 or TRBV6-3, with TRBD2 matching over 10 bases. Germline loops: CDR1 MNHEY, CDR2 SVGEGT. The J segment lost 4 bases and the V segment lost 7 bases, leaving 18 bases of the junction unmatched. The CDR3 is made up of 18 amino acids. This CDR3 is CASKTVRSGGKSRETQYF. CDR3 nucleotide sequence: TGTGCCAGCAAAACGGTTCGTAGCGGGGGGAAAAGCAGAGAGACCCAGTACTTC.

This clonotype was picked up a small number of times. This chain links TRBV6-1 with TRBJ1-5, with unresolved D. Germline V gives CDR1 MNHNS, CDR2 SASEGT. Trimming cost V 3 bases and J 0 bases, with 6 bases left between them. The CDR3 has 14 amino acids. This chain's CDR3 is CASSDMTSNQPQHF. The CDR3 coding sequence is TGTGCCAGCAGTGACATGACTAGCAATCAGCCCCAGCATTTT.

The chain joins TRBV6-1 to TRBJ2-2; D is undetermined. The CDR3 sequence is 14 residues long. Germline CDR1 and CDR2: MNHNS and SASEGT. Trimming cost V 5 bases and J 2 bases, with 9 bases left between them. The CDR3 region has the DNA TGTGCCAGCAGTAGATCGAGAAACACCGGGGAGCTGTTTTTT. It specifies CASSRSRNTGELFF.

This rearrangement joins TRBV18 to TRBJ2-7, with TRBD2 matching 7 bases. The length of the CDR3 is 15 residues. The junction had 6 bases not matched to a gene; V was cut back by 4 bases and J by 0 bases. Germline V gene sequence: CDR1 KGHSH, CDR2 LQKENI. The CDR3 loop reads CASSRSAGSSYEQYF. The CDR3 DNA reads TGTGCCAGCTCACGGTCAGCGGGAAGCTCCTACGAGCAGTACTTC.

This clonotype was counted a few times. The gene calls are TRBV7-4 and TRBJ1-6, with 7 nucleotides matching TRBD1. V trimming: 4 bases; J trimming: 9 bases; junction bases outside the gene matches: 6. CDR1 SGHVT and CDR2 SQSDAQ come from the germline V gene. The CDR3 runs 14 residues. In DNA, the CDR3 is TGTGCCAGCAGCTCGGGACAGTTGCTTTCACCCCTCCACTTT. It codes for CASSSGQLLSPLHF.

This sequence joins TRBV19 and TRBJ2-3; no reliable D call. CDR1 and CDR2 (germline): LNHDA, SQIVND (reference sequence). CDR3 length: 15 residues. With 0 bases removed from V and 4 bases from J, the gap between germline ends came to 11 bases. The CDR3 region is CASSIEGKGSDTQYF. The CDR3 DNA reads TGTGCCAGTAGTATAGAAGGCAAGGGATCAGATACGCAGTATTTT.

The chain has TRBV11-2 and TRBJ2-2; 8 bases line up with TRBD1. The V segment lost 1 base and the J segment 6 bases; nucleotides outside the gene matches: 7. CDR1 and CDR2 (germline): SGHAT, FQNNGV. This CDR3 comprises 16 residues. The CDR3 reads CASSLGRRGLPGELFF. CDR3 DNA sequence: TGTGCCAGCAGCTTAGGGCGCAGGGGGCTCCCCGGGGAGCTGTTTTTT.

The chain employs TRBV27 and TRBJ1-4; 8 nucleotides agree with TRBD1. J gave up 4 bases and V 0 bases, and 1 base lay outside the gene matches. The germline V gene encodes CDR1 MNHEY and CDR2 SMNVEV (reference sequence). The CDR3 has 15 residues. CDR3 sequence (DNA): TGTGCCAGCAGTTTATCGACAGGGGTTAATGAAAAACTGTTTTTT. Translated: CASSLSTGVNEKLFF.

This clonotype came up a few times. The chain has TRBV6-2 or TRBV6-3 and TRBJ1-4, with D perhaps matching TRBD1 (5 bases). This CDR3 comprises 14 residues. Germline V gene lookup returns CDR1 MNHEY and CDR2 SVGEGT. The V end lost 8 bases, the J end lost 0 bases, and 10 bases lay between the germline ends. The CDR3 loop reads CASQGEPTNEKLFF. CDR3 nucleotides: TGTGCCAGCCAAGGGGAGCCAACTAATGAAAAACTGTTTTTT.

V and J are TRBV20-1 and TRBJ2-3, with 12 nucleotides matching TRBD2. Germline V gene data show CDR1 as DFQATT and CDR2 as SNEGSKA (reference sequence). This CDR3 contains 16 residues. V dropped 5 bases and J dropped 5; count of bases not matched to a gene: 11. The CDR3 loop is CSAARLAGDSGDTQYF. In DNA, the CDR3 is TGCAGTGCTGCGAGACTAGCGGGAGATTCAGGAGATACGCAGTATTTT.

V usage is TRBV10-3 and J usage is TRBJ2-1; no firm D call. The length of the CDR3 is 14 residues. Germline assignment: CDR1 ENHRY and CDR2 SYGVKD. Trimming stripped 8 bases from V and 5 bases from J, with 16 bases between. CDR3 sequence reads: CAIRPPRTDNEQFF. CDR3 in DNA: TGTGCCATCCGACCCCCGAGAACCGACAATGAGCAGTTCTTC.

This chain connects TRBV7-9 to TRBJ2-4, with TRBD1 matching 10 bases. CDR3 size: 16 residues. V gave up 3 bases and J gave up 5 bases; unmatched junction bases: 7. CDR1 is SEHNR and CDR2 is FQNEAQ in the germline V gene (reference sequence). The CDR3 DNA follows: TGTGCCAGCAGCTTGGGGGACAGGGGACGGCAAAACATTCAGTACTTC. Residues: CASSLGDRGRQNIQYF.

This clonotype occurred many times. This sequence joins TRBV5-1 and TRBJ2-1; 9 nucleotides agree with TRBD1. The CDR3 spans 15 residues. V shed 3 bases and J 5 bases; nucleotides not matched to a gene: 6. The germline V gene encodes CDR1 SGHRS and CDR2 YFSETQ. The CDR3 DNA sequence: TGCGCCAGCAGCTCCACAGGGGGCTCTAACAATGAGCAGTTCTTC. It encodes CASSSTGGSNNEQFF.

This clonotype is a singleton in its sample. V is TRBV20-1 and J is TRBJ2-5; D may be TRBD2 (6 bases). Germline-derived CDR1 and CDR2 are DFQATT and SNEGSKA (reference sequence). The germline V and J ends were trimmed by 0 bases and 4 bases, with 9 bases remaining between them. This CDR3 is 13 amino acids long. The CDR3 region has the DNA TGCAGTGCTAGAGAAAAGGGAGGAGAGACCCAGTACTTC. As protein: CSAREKGGETQYF.

This clonotype was seen a few times. The rearrangement links TRBV20-1 to TRBJ1-2; D is unresolved. CDR1 and CDR2 (germline): DFQATT, SNEGSKA (reference sequence). With 6 bases removed from V and 6 bases from J, the gap between germline ends came to 11 bases. The CDR3 consists of 11 residues. CDR3 sequence: CSAPHPDGYTF. CDR3 in DNA: TGCAGTGCCCCACACCCGGATGGCTACACCTTC.

The CDR3 coding sequence is TGTGCCAGCAGGCAACGGGGGGCCGGAAACATTCAGTACTTC. Encoded protein: CASRQRGAGNIQYF. The rearrangement links TRBV11-2 to TRBJ2-4, with D maybe TRBD2 (7 bases). The V end was cut by 6 bases, the J end by 6 bases, with 15 bases between. Germline V gene sequence: CDR1 SGHAT, CDR2 FQNNGV. CDR3 length equals 14 residues.

V and J are TRBV5-1 and TRBJ1-2; 10 bases are a match to TRBD1. The V gene's germline CDR1 is SGHRS and CDR2 YFSETQ. V was clipped by 0 bases and J by 5 bases; unmatched bases: 7. The CDR3 covers 16 residues. The CDR3 loop is CASSLDYGTGVYGYTF. The CDR3 DNA reads as TGCGCCAGCAGCTTGGATTACGGGACAGGGGTGTATGGCTACACCTTC.